This is a list of T cell receptor beta chains from one sample in a study of human T cells and chemical hapten exposure. TCRdb re-called the RACE reads through MiXCR, storing one row per CDR3 protein. The sample lists about 130,000 distinct CDR3 sequences; more than 7.5% were seen once. The specimen sequenced was whole blood. The receptors stem from a male donor in good health. Some clones in this sample may be carry-over from other donors' samples. Each CDR3 is given with its conserved first and last residue. Fields, in order: V gene, D gene, J gene, clone size, CDR3 DNA, CDR3 protein. The D gene is left open where the match is weak. Clone size is shown for a subset of rows, as once, few, many or a class of expanded clone.

v_gene: TRBV4-2
d_gene: -
j_gene: TRBJ2-1
abundance: many
CDR3nt: TGTGCCAGCAGCCAAGATTTAGGATCTCCGCACTACAATGAGCAGTTCTTC
CDR3aa: CASSQDLGSPHYNEQFF

v_gene: TRBV4-1
d_gene: -
j_gene: TRBJ2-3
abundance: -
CDR3nt: TGCGCCAGCAGCCAAGGCGGTAGCGGCCCGGATACGCAGTATTTT
CDR3aa: CASSQGGSGPDTQYF

v_gene: TRBV9
d_gene: -
j_gene: TRBJ2-7
abundance: -
CDR3nt: TGTGCCAGCAGCGTCTCGGGGGAAGCGCCTTCCTACGAGCAGTACTTC
CDR3aa: CASSVSGEAPSYEQYF

v_gene: TRBV9
d_gene: -
j_gene: TRBJ2-5
abundance: -
CDR3nt: TGTGCCAGCAGCTTCTCGGACAGTTTAGGTGAGACCCAGTACTTC
CDR3aa: CASSFSDSLGETQYF

v_gene: TRBV6-5
d_gene: -
j_gene: TRBJ2-3
abundance: few
CDR3nt: TGTGCCAGCAGTATTCACCAGAGGGACCATACGCAGTATTTT
CDR3aa: CASSIHQRDHTQYF

v_gene: TRBV12-3/TRBV12-4
d_gene: TRBD2
j_gene: TRBJ2-5
abundance: many
CDR3nt: TGTGCCAGCAGTCTCCGCGGGGGGATCTTAGAGACCCAGTACTTC
CDR3aa: CASSLRGGILETQYF

v_gene: TRBV7-2
d_gene: -
j_gene: TRBJ2-5
abundance: few
CDR3nt: TGTGCCAGCAGCTTAATATTCGGGACCACAGAGACCCAGTACTTC
CDR3aa: CASSLIFGTTETQYF

v_gene: TRBV6-5
d_gene: -
j_gene: TRBJ1-2
abundance: few
CDR3nt: TGTGCCAGCAGTTACGACAGATTCTATGGCTACACCTTC
CDR3aa: CASSYDRFYGYTF

v_gene: TRBV5-1
d_gene: TRBD1
j_gene: TRBJ2-1
abundance: -
CDR3nt: TGCGCCAGCAGCTCATCTGGGGGACAGGGGAATGAGCAGTTCTTC
CDR3aa: CASSSSGGQGNEQFF

v_gene: TRBV7-8
d_gene: TRBD1
j_gene: TRBJ1-4
abundance: -
CDR3nt: TGTGCCAGCAGCAAGACAGGGATTAATAATGAAAAACTGTTTTTT
CDR3aa: CASSKTGINNEKLFF

v_gene: TRBV19
d_gene: -
j_gene: TRBJ2-2
abundance: -
CDR3nt: TGTGCCAGTAGTATCCAGGAGGGCGGGGAGCTGTTTTTT
CDR3aa: CASSIQEGGELFF

v_gene: TRBV6-1
d_gene: TRBD2
j_gene: TRBJ2-2
abundance: many
CDR3nt: TGTGCCAGCAGTGTACTAGCGGCAAATGGGGAGCTGTTTTTT
CDR3aa: CASSVLAANGELFF

v_gene: TRBV6-6
d_gene: TRBD1
j_gene: TRBJ1-6
abundance: few
CDR3nt: TGTGCCAGCAGTGAAAGGACAGGTGATTCACCCCTCCACTTT
CDR3aa: CASSERTGDSPLHF

v_gene: TRBV29-1
d_gene: -
j_gene: TRBJ2-4
abundance: many
CDR3nt: TGCAGCGTTGAGTCGGGAGTTCCAAACATTCAGTACTTC
CDR3aa: CSVESGVPNIQYF

v_gene: TRBV12-3/TRBV12-4
d_gene: -
j_gene: TRBJ2-7
abundance: few
CDR3nt: TGTGCCAGCAGGATTCAAGGAGGGTACGAGCAGTACTTC
CDR3aa: CASRIQGGYEQYF

v_gene: TRBV27
d_gene: -
j_gene: TRBJ1-2
abundance: -
CDR3nt: TGTGCCAGCCGTGAGGGATACTATGGCTACACCTTC
CDR3aa: CASREGYYGYTF

v_gene: TRBV29-1
d_gene: TRBD2
j_gene: TRBJ2-3
abundance: -
CDR3nt: TGCAGCGCCCAAGCGGGACCCCTAACGGGATCTCTCACAGATACGCAGTATTTT
CDR3aa: CSAQAGPLTGSLTDTQYF

v_gene: TRBV6-5
d_gene: TRBD2
j_gene: TRBJ2-1
abundance: -
CDR3nt: TGTGCCAGCAGTTACTTCCAGCGGGATTACAATGAGCAGTTCTTC
CDR3aa: CASSYFQRDYNEQFF

v_gene: TRBV18
d_gene: -
j_gene: TRBJ2-2
abundance: -
CDR3nt: TGTGCCAGCTCACTAACTAGCCCCGGGGAGCTGTTTTTT
CDR3aa: CASSLTSPGELFF

v_gene: TRBV10-2
d_gene: TRBD1
j_gene: TRBJ1-1
abundance: -
CDR3nt: TGCGCCAGCAGTGAGATAAACAGGGGGCTAGATGCTTTCTTT
CDR3aa: CASSEINRGLDAFF

v_gene: TRBV12-3/TRBV12-4
d_gene: -
j_gene: TRBJ1-3
abundance: many
CDR3nt: TGTGCCAGCAAAGTAACCTTCGACTCTGGAAACACCATATATTTT
CDR3aa: CASKVTFDSGNTIYF

v_gene: TRBV27
d_gene: -
j_gene: TRBJ2-3
abundance: many
CDR3nt: TGTGCCAGCAGTTTAGTTTTGACTATGCCAGATACGCAGTATTTT
CDR3aa: CASSLVLTMPDTQYF

v_gene: TRBV13
d_gene: -
j_gene: TRBJ1-1
abundance: -
CDR3nt: TGTGCCAGCAGCCCCACCTCAGTTGAAGCTTTCTTT
CDR3aa: CASSPTSVEAFF

v_gene: TRBV15
d_gene: TRBD1
j_gene: TRBJ1-2
abundance: many
CDR3nt: TGTGCCACCAGCAGCGGGACAGGGGGCTACACCTTC
CDR3aa: CATSSGTGGYTF

v_gene: TRBV10-3
d_gene: -
j_gene: TRBJ2-5
abundance: -
CDR3nt: TGTGCCATCAGTGAGTCTAGGGACCCTTACACTGAAGAGACCCAGTACTTC
CDR3aa: CAISESRDPYTEETQYF

v_gene: TRBV20-1
d_gene: -
j_gene: TRBJ2-7
abundance: -
CDR3nt: TGCAGTGCTAGAGCTGGGCTAGGGACCTACGAGCAGTACTTC
CDR3aa: CSARAGLGTYEQYF

v_gene: TRBV5-5
d_gene: TRBD2
j_gene: TRBJ2-7
abundance: many
CDR3nt: TGTGCCAGCAGCGGGGGGGTAGAGGGCTACGAGCAGTACTTC
CDR3aa: CASSGGVEGYEQYF

v_gene: TRBV5-1
d_gene: TRBD1
j_gene: TRBJ2-7
abundance: few
CDR3nt: TGCGCCAGCAGCCCGGACAGGATATCCTACGAGCAGTACTTC
CDR3aa: CASSPDRISYEQYF

v_gene: TRBV20-1
d_gene: TRBD1
j_gene: TRBJ1-2
abundance: once
CDR3nt: TGCAGTGCGAGGGACAGGGTCTATGGCTACACCTTC
CDR3aa: CSARDRVYGYTF

v_gene: TRBV29-1
d_gene: -
j_gene: TRBJ2-1
abundance: -
CDR3nt: TGCAGCGTTAGGGGTTATTCCTACAATGAGCAGTTCTTC
CDR3aa: CSVRGYSYNEQFF

v_gene: TRBV11-1
d_gene: -
j_gene: TRBJ2-1
abundance: -
CDR3nt: TGTGCCAGCAGCTTAAACCAAAATGAGCAGTTCTTC
CDR3aa: CASSLNQNEQFF

v_gene: TRBV6-5
d_gene: -
j_gene: TRBJ2-7
abundance: -
CDR3nt: TGTGCCAGCAGCGGGACCTCCTACGAGCAGTACTTC
CDR3aa: CASSGTSYEQYF